The 29 T cell receptor beta chains below were found in one sample sequenced in a study of blood T cell repertoires in COVID-19. Sequencing used immunoSEQ multiplex PCR; TCRdb keeps in-frame clones, though not all of them. The data contain around 100,000 clones, roughly 71% of them singletons. Specimen: peripheral blood. The receptors shown here come from an elderly man with acute or convalescent COVID-19.

This chain uses TRBV28 with TRBJ2-1; D perhaps matches TRBD1 (6 bases). V lost 2 bases, J lost 15 bases, and 17 bases lay in between. Germline assignment: CDR1 MDHEN and CDR2 SYDVKM. This CDR3 has 13 amino acids. CDR3 amino acids: CASSLRGTELPFF. The CDR3 DNA sequence: TGTGCCAGCAGTTTAAGGGGGACGGAGCTCCCGTTCTTC.

The rearrangement uses TRBV5-1 and TRBJ2-2; D not certain. The germline V gene encodes CDR1 SGHRS and CDR2 YFSETQ. The germline V and J ends were trimmed by 5 bases and 1 base, with 15 bases remaining between them. This CDR3 comprises 16 residues. The CDR3 spells CASSNPTQLNTGELFF. As DNA, the CDR3 is TGCGCCAGCAGTAACCCCACCCAACTGAACACCGGGGAGCTGTTTTTT.

The chain carries TRBV28 and TRBJ1-1; possibly TRBD1 for D (5 bases). The CDR3 contains 15 residues. The V end lost 6 bases, the J end lost 4 bases, and 18 bases lay between the germline ends. CDR1 is MDHEN and CDR2 is SYDVKM in the germline V gene. CDR3 nucleotides: TGTGCCAGCAGACTGGCCGGGCAGGGCCCCACTGAAGCTTTCTTT. Translation: CASRLAGQGPTEAFF.

The chain is built from TRBV9 and TRBJ2-1; 7 positions match TRBD2. The CDR3 sequence is 14 residues long. Per the germline V gene, CDR1 is SGDLS and CDR2 is YYNGEE. Trimming at V came to 0 bases and at J to 5 bases, leaving 2 bases not matched to a gene. CDR3 nucleotide sequence: TGTGCCAGCAGCGTAGCTCTAGCGGACAATGAGCAGTTCTTC. This encodes CASSVALADNEQFF.

This clone was detected only a few times. The rearrangement joins TRBV2 to TRBJ2-7; D possibly corresponds to TRBD2 (6 bases). Germline CDR1 reads SNHLY; CDR2 reads FYNNEI. The CDR3 totals 13 residues. The V end lost 4 bases, the J end lost 6 bases, and 13 bases lay between the germline ends. The chain's CDR3 is CASSVLRTTEQYF. Here the CDR3 DNA reads TGTGCCAGCAGTGTCCTCCGGACTACCGAGCAGTACTTC.

The V and J genes are TRBV9 and TRBJ2-7; TRBD1 is a possible D gene (6 bases). The CDR3 is 13 residues long. Germline V gene sequence: CDR1 SGDLS, CDR2 YYNGEE. Trimming pared 3 bases from V and 1 base from J, leaving 8 bases between. The CDR3 coding sequence is TGTGCCAGCAGCGGGGACACGTCCTACGAGCAGTACTTC. Translated: CASSGDTSYEQYF.

This chain uses TRBV19 with TRBJ1-5; D uncertain. V was clipped by 6 bases and J by 7 bases, with 19 bases between them. The V gene's germline CDR1 is LNHDA and CDR2 SQIVND (reference sequence). The CDR3 has 15 residues. CDR3 sequence reads: CASREALGPRQPQHF. The CDR3 bases are TGTGCCAGTAGAGAGGCTTTAGGCCCTCGGCAGCCCCAGCATTTT.

The V and J genes are TRBV7-8 and TRBJ2-4; D perhaps matches TRBD1 (5 bases). From germline, CDR1 is SGHVS and CDR2 FQNEAQ. V shed 1 base and J shed 1 base, with 8 bases lying between them. CDR3 length equals 15 residues. The CDR3 DNA reads as TGTGCCAGCAGCTTAGTTGCAGGGGCCAAAAACATTCAGTACTTC. This encodes CASSLVAGAKNIQYF.

The chain combines TRBV3-1 (or the pseudogene TRBV3-2) with TRBJ1-2; TRBD1 matches at 7 bases. The CDR3 is 13 residues long. V gave up 4 bases and J gave up 9 bases; unmatched junction bases: 8. The germline V gene encodes CDR1 LGHDT and CDR2 YNNKEL (reference sequence). In nucleotides, the CDR3 is TGTGCCAGCAGCCCCGGACAGGTCTCGAGCTACACCTTC. This sequence encodes CASSPGQVSSYTF.

The chain uses TRBV5-4 and TRBJ2-5; 9 nucleotides line up with TRBD2. The V and J ends lost 1 base and 5 bases, in that order; junction bases with no gene match: 6. Germline V CDR1 and CDR2: SGHNT, YYREEE (reference sequence). The CDR3 loop spans 15 amino acids. Here the CDR3 reads CASSLLAGAVETQYF. The CDR3 DNA reads as TGTGCCAGCAGCTTGTTAGCGGGAGCGGTGGAGACCCAGTACTTC.

J is TRBJ2-2 and V is TRBV2; D gene unclear. This CDR3 contains 13 residues. Trimming took off 4 bases at V and 2 bases at J, with 5 bases between the two ends. Germline lookup yields CDR1 SNHLY and CDR2 FYNNEI. The CDR3 reads CASSVHNTGELFF. As DNA, the CDR3 is TGTGCCAGCAGTGTACATAACACCGGGGAGCTGTTTTTT.

The chain is built from TRBV19 and TRBJ1-5, with TRBD1 matching over 8 bases. The V gene's germline CDR1 is LNHDA and CDR2 SQIVND (reference sequence). V lost 3 bases, J lost 1 base, and 5 bases stayed unmatched. The CDR3 has 16 residues. CDR3 amino acids: CASSIRTGKSNQPQHF. Written as DNA, the CDR3 is TGTGCCAGTAGTATCCGGACAGGGAAAAGCAATCAGCCCCAGCATTTT.

The chain's CDR3 is CASQEVAGGADTQYF. CDR3 sequence (DNA): TGTGCCAGCCAAGAGGTGGCGGGAGGAGCAGATACGCAGTATTTT. The chain carries TRBV19 and TRBJ2-3; TRBD2 aligns across 8 bases. There are 15 residues in the CDR3. The germline V gene has CDR1 LNHDA and CDR2 SQIVND (reference sequence). V lost 9 bases, J lost 4 bases, and 12 bases stayed unmatched.

This chain uses TRBV5-1 with TRBJ2-7; 9 bases match TRBD2. From germline, CDR1 is SGHRS and CDR2 YFSETQ. The junction had 5 bases not matched to a gene; V was cut back by 4 bases and J by 3 bases. This CDR3 has 14 amino acids. The CDR3, as DNA: TGCGCCAGCAGCGACGTTAGCGGGAGCTACGAGCAGTACTTC. Its translation is CASSDVSGSYEQYF.

V usage is TRBV4-3 and J usage is TRBJ2-4; D gene ambiguous. The CDR3 spans 13 residues. The V gene's germline CDR1 is LGHNA and CDR2 YSLEER. Trimming pared 1 base from V and 5 bases from J, leaving 6 bases between. CDR3 nucleotides: TGCGCCAGCAGCCAAGTGCCAGAAAACATTCAGTACTTC. Protein product: CASSQVPENIQYF.

The rearrangement joins TRBV6-1 to TRBJ1-1; 9 nucleotides agree with TRBD1. The CDR3 totals 15 residues. CDR1 and CDR2 from the germline V gene are MNHNS and SASEGT. Trimming at V came to 6 bases and at J to 4 bases, leaving 9 bases not matched to a gene. DNA of the CDR3: TGTGCCAGCAGACTAGACAGGGGGGGAAGCACTGAAGCTTTCTTT. This gives the protein CASRLDRGGSTEAFF.

CDR3 bases: TGTGCCAGCAGCATGCTACAGGGGGCTGGGGGGACCCAGTACTTC. Translated, it gives CASSMLQGAGGTQYF. The chain links TRBV9 to TRBJ2-5; 9 bases align to TRBD1. This CDR3 has 15 amino acids. V lost 4 bases and J lost 7; bases outside the gene matches: 11. Germline V gene lookup returns CDR1 SGDLS and CDR2 YYNGEE.

A single count supports this clone. This chain uses TRBV7-8 with TRBJ2-7, with a possible D match to TRBD2 (6 bases). The germline CDR1 and CDR2 sequences are SGHVS and FQNEAQ. V was pared by 7 bases and J by 5 bases, with 18 bases between. There are 14 residues in the CDR3. CDR3 nucleotide sequence: TGTGCCAGCAATAGCGGAGAGAAGCGGGACGAGCAGTACTTC. Residues: CASNSGEKRDEQYF.

The chain uses TRBV7-2 and TRBJ2-7; D may be TRBD2 (6 bases). With 1 base removed from V and 0 bases from J, the gap between germline ends came to 10 bases. CDR3 size: 15 residues. The germline CDR1 and CDR2 sequences are SGHTA and FQGNSA. Written as DNA, the CDR3 is TGTGCCAGCAGCTTAGGACTAGGAAGCTCCTACGAGCAGTACTTC. Residues: CASSLGLGSSYEQYF.

V and J are TRBV12-3 or TRBV12-4 and TRBJ2-1; TRBD1 might be the D (5 bases). V lost 8 bases and J 4 bases, leaving 12 bases between the germline ends. The CDR3 loop spans 13 amino acids. The CDR3 sequence is CASGITGYNEQFF. CDR3 nucleotides: TGTGCCAGCGGGATAACAGGATACAATGAGCAGTTCTTC.

The V gene is TRBV4-3, the J gene TRBJ1-2, with a tentative D call TRBD1 (5 bases). The CDR3 covers 15 residues. Between the trimmed V and J ends, which lost 2 bases and 3 bases, there was a span of 13 bases. In germline, CDR1 is LGHNA, CDR2 YSLEER. The CDR3 here is CASSQLPQGYYGYTF. The CDR3 nucleotides are TGCGCCAGCAGCCAACTACCCCAGGGCTACTATGGCTACACCTTC.

There are many counts of this clone. The chain combines TRBV2 with TRBJ2-2; D is undetermined. Trimming stripped 2 bases from V and 4 bases from J, with 5 bases between. The CDR3 loop spans 13 amino acids. CDR1 is SNHLY, CDR2 FYNNEI, per germline. The CDR3 nucleotides read TGTGCCAGCAGTGAAACTACCACCGGGGAGCTGTTTTTT. It is translated as CASSETTTGELFF.

This chain uses TRBV29-1 with TRBJ1-3, with D maybe TRBD1 (5 bases). Germline assignment: CDR1 SQVTM and CDR2 ANQGSEA. Trimming left V 6 bases short and J 3 bases short, with 12 bases between. The CDR3 is 13 amino acids. The CDR3 DNA reads TGCAGCGTCGAGACAGAGAATGGAAACACCATATATTTT. This translates into CSVETENGNTIYF.

This chain links TRBV7-2 with TRBJ1-5; 9 nucleotides line up with TRBD1. Germline CDR1 and CDR2: SGHTA and FQGNSA. The CDR3 has 15 amino acids. Trimming removed 1 base from V and 7 bases from J; junction bases left unmatched: 5. CDR3 sequence reads: CASSLGTGVRQPQHF. CDR3 bases: TGTGCCAGCAGCTTAGGGACAGGGGTTCGACAGCCCCAGCATTTT. Drawing the rest from reference TRBV7-2 and TRBJ1-5, the complete variable domain is GAGVSQSPSNKVTEKGKDVELRCDPISGHTALYWYRQSLGQGLEFLIYFQGNSAPDKSGLPSDRFSAERTGGSVSTLTIQRTQQEDSAVYLCASSLGTGVRQPQHFGDGTRLSIL.

The genes are TRBV30 and TRBJ1-4; D is unclear. The germline V gene encodes CDR1 GTSNPN and CDR2 SVGIG (reference sequence). This CDR3 contains 15 residues. Trimming left V 2 bases short and J 5 bases short, with 15 bases between. CDR3 DNA: TGTGCCTGGAGTCGTGAAGGCAGGTCCAATGAAAAACTGTTTTTT. It yields the protein CAWSREGRSNEKLFF.

This rearrangement joins TRBV27 to TRBJ1-4; D gene ambiguous. The V end was cut by 1 base, the J end by 7 bases, with 13 bases between. Germline V gives CDR1 MNHEY, CDR2 SMNVEV (reference sequence). The CDR3 spans 15 residues. This CDR3 reads CASSLWLGGSEKLFF. CDR3 coding DNA: TGTGCCAGCAGTTTATGGTTGGGCGGGAGTGAAAAACTGTTTTTT.

This chain uses TRBV5-1 with TRBJ2-7, with TRBD1 matching 8 bases. The germline gives CDR1 SGHRS, CDR2 YFSETQ. This CDR3 spans 12 amino acids. The V gene end was trimmed by 4 bases and the J gene end by 7 bases; junction bases not matched to a gene: 4. Here the CDR3 DNA reads TGCGCCAGCAGCGTAACAGGGGGAGAGCAGTACTTC. Translation: CASSVTGGEQYF. Variable domain in full (rest from reference TRBV5-1 and TRBJ2-7): KAGVTQTPRYLIKTRGQQVTLSCSPISGHRSVSWYQQTPGQGLQFLFEYFSETQRNKGNFPGRFSGRQFSNSRSEMNVSTLELGDSALYLCASSVTGGEQYFGPGTRLTVT.

This rearrangement joins TRBV7-2 to TRBJ2-1, with TRBD2 identical over 9 bases. The germline V gene encodes CDR1 SGHTA and CDR2 FQGNSA. The CDR3 consists of 15 residues. Unmatched junction bases numbered 8, after V lost 5 bases and J lost 6 bases. CDR3 in amino acids: CASSPWGLAGNEQFF. CDR3 sequence (DNA): TGTGCCAGCAGCCCGTGGGGACTAGCAGGCAATGAGCAGTTCTTC.

The J gene is TRBJ2-7, the V gene TRBV10-2; possible D gene TRBD1, 5 bases. Between the trimmed V and J ends, which lost 4 bases and 0 bases, there was a span of 13 bases. This CDR3 spans 15 amino acids. Germline V gives CDR1 WSHSY, CDR2 SAAADI. The CDR3 protein is CASSAVTANSYEQYF. The CDR3 DNA reads TGCGCCAGCAGTGCGGTGACAGCCAACTCCTACGAGCAGTACTTC.